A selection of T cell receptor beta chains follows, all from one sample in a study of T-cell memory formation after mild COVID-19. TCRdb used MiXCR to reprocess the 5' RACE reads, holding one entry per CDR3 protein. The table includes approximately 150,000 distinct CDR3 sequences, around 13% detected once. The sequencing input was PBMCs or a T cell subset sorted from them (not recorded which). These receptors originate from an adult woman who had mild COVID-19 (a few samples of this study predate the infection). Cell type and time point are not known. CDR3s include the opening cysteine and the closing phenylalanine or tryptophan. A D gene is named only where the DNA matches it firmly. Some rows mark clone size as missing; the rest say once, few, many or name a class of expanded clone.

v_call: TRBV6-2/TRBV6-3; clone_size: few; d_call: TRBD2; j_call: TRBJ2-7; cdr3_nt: TGTGCCAGCAGTTATCGAAGCGGGAGTCTTACCTACGAGCAGTACTTC; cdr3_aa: CASSYRSGSLTYEQYF
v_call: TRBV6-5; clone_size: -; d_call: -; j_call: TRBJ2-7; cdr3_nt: TGTGCCAGCAGCCCGCAAGGTCCGGCCCCTGGCGAGCAGTACTTC; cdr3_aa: CASSPQGPAPGEQYF
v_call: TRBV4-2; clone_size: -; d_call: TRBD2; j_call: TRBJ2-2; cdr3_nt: TGTGCCAGCAGCAAAGATAGCGGGCTAACGAACACCGGGGAGCTGTTTTTT; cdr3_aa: CASSKDSGLTNTGELFF
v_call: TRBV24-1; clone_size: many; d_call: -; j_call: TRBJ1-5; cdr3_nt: TGTGCCACCTCGGACAGCCTCAATCAGCCCCAGCATTTT; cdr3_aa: CATSDSLNQPQHF
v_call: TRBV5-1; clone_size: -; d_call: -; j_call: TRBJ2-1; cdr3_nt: TGCGCCAGCAGCTTGGTTGGGGGAACCTACAATGAGCAGTTCTTC; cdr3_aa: CASSLVGGTYNEQFF
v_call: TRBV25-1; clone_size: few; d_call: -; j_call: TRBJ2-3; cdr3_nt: TGTGCCAGCAGTGAATACTACAAAGCGGATACGCAGTATTTT; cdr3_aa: CASSEYYKADTQYF
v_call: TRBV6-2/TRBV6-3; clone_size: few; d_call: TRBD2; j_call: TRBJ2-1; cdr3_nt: TGTGCCAGCAGTTCCCCCCGGACTAGCGGGTACTCCTACAATGAGCAGTTCTTC; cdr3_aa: CASSSPRTSGYSYNEQFF
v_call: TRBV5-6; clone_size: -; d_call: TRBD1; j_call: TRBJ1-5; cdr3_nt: TGTGCCAGCAGCTTAGAAACAGGGGGTAGCAATCAGCCCCAGCATTTT; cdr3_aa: CASSLETGGSNQPQHF
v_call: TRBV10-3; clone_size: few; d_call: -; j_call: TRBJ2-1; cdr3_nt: TGTGCCATCAGTGGCTCTAGCGACCTCGCCAAGGAGCAGTTCTTC; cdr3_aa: CAISGSSDLAKEQFF
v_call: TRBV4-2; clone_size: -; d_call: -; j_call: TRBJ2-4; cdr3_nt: TGTGCCAGCAGCCAGGTCAAGGTCGGGGCATGGGACATTCAGTACTTC; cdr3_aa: CASSQVKVGAWDIQYF
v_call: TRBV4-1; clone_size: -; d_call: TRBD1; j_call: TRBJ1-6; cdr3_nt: TGCGCCAGCAGCCAAGGTTGGGCGACAGGGATAAATAATTCACCCCTCCACTTT; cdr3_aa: CASSQGWATGINNSPLHF
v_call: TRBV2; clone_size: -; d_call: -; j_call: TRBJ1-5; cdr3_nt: TGTGCCAGCAACCCCACAAGGCTTCAGCCCCAGCATTTT; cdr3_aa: CASNPTRLQPQHF
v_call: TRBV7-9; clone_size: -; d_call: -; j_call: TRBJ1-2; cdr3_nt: TGTGCCAGCAGCCCTGGGAGGGTGGAGAACTATGGCTACACCTTC; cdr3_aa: CASSPGRVENYGYTF
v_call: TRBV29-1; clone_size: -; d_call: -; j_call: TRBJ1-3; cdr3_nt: TGCAGCGTTGAAGACTCGGACAAAGCGGTAGCTGGAAACACCATATATTTT; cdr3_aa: CSVEDSDKAVAGNTIYF
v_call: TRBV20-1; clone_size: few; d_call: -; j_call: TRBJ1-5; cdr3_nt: TGCAGTGCCTTAGGGTCGGTGGGTTATCAGCCCCAGCATTTT; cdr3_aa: CSALGSVGYQPQHF
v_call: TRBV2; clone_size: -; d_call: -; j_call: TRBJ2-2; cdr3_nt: TGTGCCAGCAGGTCTACCGGGGAGCTGTTTTTT; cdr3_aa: CASRSTGELFF
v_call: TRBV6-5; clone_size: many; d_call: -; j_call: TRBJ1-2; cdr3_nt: TGTGCCAGCAGTTACGGCCCGGGGGCGGAAGGCTACACCTTC; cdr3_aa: CASSYGPGAEGYTF
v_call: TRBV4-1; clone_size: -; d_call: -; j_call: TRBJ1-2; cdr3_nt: TGCGCCAGCAGCCAAGATTGGGCAGGCAGCTATGGCTACACCTTC; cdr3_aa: CASSQDWAGSYGYTF
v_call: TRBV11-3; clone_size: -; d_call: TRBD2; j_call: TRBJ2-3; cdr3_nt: TGTGCCAGCAGCCGACCCGGGTCTAGCGGGAGTCTAGATACGCAGTATTTT; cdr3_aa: CASSRPGSSGSLDTQYF
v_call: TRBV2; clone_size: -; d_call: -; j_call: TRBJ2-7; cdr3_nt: TGTGCCAGCAGTGAAAGACAGGATTACTACGAGCAGTACTTC; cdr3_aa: CASSERQDYYEQYF
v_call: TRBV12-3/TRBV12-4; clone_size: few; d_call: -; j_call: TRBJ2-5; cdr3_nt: TGTGCCAGCAGTTCTCGAGGGGGACCAATCGAGACCCAGTACTTC; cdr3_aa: CASSSRGGPIETQYF
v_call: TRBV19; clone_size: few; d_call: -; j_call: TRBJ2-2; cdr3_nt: TGTGCCAGTAAAACAGGGTCCCCCGGGGAGCTGTTTTTT; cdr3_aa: CASKTGSPGELFF
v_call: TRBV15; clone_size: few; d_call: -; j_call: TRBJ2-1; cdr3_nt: TGTGCCACCAGCAGAGCAGGGAGCAGGGCCGCTTATGAGCAGTTCTTC; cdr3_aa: CATSRAGSRAAYEQFF
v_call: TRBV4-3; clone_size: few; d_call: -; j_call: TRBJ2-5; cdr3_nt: TGCGCCAGCAGCCCCGGGGACTCGGGGACCCAGTACTTC; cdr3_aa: CASSPGDSGTQYF
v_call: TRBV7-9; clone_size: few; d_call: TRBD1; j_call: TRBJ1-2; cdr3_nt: TGTGCCAGCAGTCGGGACAGGCTAAACTATGGCTACACCTTC; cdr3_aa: CASSRDRLNYGYTF
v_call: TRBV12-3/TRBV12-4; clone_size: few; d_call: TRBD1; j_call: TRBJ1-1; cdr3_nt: TGTGCCAGCAGTTTGTCGAAAGACAGGGGAGGCGCTGAAGCTTTCTTT; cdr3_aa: CASSLSKDRGGAEAFF
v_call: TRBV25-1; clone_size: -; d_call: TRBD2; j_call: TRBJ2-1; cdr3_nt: TGTGCCAGCAGTGCTGCCGGGACTAGGGCGTACAATGAGCAGTTCTTC; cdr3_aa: CASSAAGTRAYNEQFF
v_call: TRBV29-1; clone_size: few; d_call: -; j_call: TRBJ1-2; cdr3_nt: TGCAGCGTTGAACGGCAAAGTAACTATGGCTACACCTTC; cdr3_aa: CSVERQSNYGYTF
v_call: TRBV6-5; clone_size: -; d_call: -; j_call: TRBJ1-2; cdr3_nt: TGTGCCAGCAGCACATTAGGAAGAGGAAAGAGCACCTTC; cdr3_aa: CASSTLGRGKSTF
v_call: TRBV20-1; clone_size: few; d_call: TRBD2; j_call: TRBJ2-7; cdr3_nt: TGCAGTGCTAGAGAGCCCCGACTAGCGGGGCCATTCTCCTACGAGCAGTACTTC; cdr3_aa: CSAREPRLAGPFSYEQYF
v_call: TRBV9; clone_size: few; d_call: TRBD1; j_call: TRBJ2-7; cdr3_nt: TGTGCCAGCAGCGTAGGACTCCCGGGACAGGGGGCCTCCTACGAGCAGTACTTC; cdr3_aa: CASSVGLPGQGASYEQYF
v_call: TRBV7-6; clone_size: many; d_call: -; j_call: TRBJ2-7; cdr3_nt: TGTGCCAGCAGCCCACGGACGGGGTCCTACGAGCAGTACTTC; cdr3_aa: CASSPRTGSYEQYF
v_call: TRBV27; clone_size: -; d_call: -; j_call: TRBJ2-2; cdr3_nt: TGTGCCAGCAGTCTGGACAGTCCGAACACCGGGGAGCTGTTTTTT; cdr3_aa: CASSLDSPNTGELFF
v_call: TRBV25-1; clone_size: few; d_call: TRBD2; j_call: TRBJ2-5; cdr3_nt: TGTGCCAGCAGTGAATGGCTAGCGGGGGTACAAGAGACCCAGTACTTC; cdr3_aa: CASSEWLAGVQETQYF
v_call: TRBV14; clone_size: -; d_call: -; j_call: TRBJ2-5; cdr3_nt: TGTGCCAGCAGCCGCAACAGGGCCCAAGAGACCCAGTACTTC; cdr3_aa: CASSRNRAQETQYF
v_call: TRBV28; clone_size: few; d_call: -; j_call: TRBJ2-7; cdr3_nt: TGTGCCAGCAGTTTTAGGGGTACGGGCGAGCAGTACTTC; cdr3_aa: CASSFRGTGEQYF
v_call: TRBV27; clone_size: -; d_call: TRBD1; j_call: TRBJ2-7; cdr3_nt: TGTGCCAGCAGTTTCAGCCAGGGGGCTAGGGAGCAGTACTTC; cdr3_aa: CASSFSQGAREQYF
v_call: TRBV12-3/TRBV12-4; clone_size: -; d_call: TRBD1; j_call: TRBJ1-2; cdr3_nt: TGTGCCAGCAGGACCGGGACAGGGAGCCTTTTTGAGGGGGTTGGTATAGATGGCTACACCTTC; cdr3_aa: CASRTGTGSLFEGVGIDGYTF
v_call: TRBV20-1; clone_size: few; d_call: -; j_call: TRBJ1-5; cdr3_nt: TGCAGTGCTAGAGGCTCAGGGAATAGCAATCAGCCCCAGCATTTT; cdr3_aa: CSARGSGNSNQPQHF
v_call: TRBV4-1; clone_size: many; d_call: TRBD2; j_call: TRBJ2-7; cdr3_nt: TGCGCCAGCAGCCAAGATCGAGGCCGGGGACTAGCGGGGGGGCCCTCCTACGAGCAGTACTTC; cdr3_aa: CASSQDRGRGLAGGPSYEQYF